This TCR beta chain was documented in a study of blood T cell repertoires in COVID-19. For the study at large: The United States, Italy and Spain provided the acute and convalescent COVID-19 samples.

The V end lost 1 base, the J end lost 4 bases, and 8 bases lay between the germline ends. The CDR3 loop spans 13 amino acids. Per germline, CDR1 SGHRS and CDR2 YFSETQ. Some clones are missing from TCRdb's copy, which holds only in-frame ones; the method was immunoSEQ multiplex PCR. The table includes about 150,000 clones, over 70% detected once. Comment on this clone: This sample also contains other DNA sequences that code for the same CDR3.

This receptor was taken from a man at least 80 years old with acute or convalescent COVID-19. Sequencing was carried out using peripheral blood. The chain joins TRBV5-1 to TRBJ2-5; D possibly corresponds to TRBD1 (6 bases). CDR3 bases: TGCGCCAGCAGCTTGACAGGGTCAGAGACCCAGTACTTC. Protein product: CASSLTGSETQYF.